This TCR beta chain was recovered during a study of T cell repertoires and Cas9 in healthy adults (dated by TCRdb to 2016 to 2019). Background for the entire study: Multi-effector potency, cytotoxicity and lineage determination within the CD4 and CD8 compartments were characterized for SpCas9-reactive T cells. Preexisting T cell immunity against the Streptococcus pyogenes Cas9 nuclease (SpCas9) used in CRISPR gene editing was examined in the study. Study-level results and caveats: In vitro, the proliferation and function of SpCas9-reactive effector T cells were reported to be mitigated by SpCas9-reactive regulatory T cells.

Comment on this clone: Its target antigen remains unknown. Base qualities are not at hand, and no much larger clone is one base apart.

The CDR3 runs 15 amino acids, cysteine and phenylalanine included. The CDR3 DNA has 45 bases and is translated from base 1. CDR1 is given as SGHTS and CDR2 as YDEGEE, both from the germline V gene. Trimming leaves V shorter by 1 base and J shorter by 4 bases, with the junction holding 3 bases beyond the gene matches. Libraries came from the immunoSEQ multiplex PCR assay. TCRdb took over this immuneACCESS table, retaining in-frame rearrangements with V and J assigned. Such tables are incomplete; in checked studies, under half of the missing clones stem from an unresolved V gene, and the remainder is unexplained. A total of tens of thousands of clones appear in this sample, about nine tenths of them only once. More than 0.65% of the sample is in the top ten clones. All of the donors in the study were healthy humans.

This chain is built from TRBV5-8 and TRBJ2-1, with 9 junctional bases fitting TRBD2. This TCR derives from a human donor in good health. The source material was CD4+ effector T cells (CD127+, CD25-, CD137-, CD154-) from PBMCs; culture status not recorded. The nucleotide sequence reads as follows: TGTGCCAGCAGCTTGTCTAGCGGGACATACAATGAGCAGTTCTTC. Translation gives CASSLSSGTYNEQFF.